This paragraph reports one TCR beta chain. The data derive from a study of T cells in localized non-small cell lung cancer. CDR1 KGHSH and CDR2 LQKENI come from the germline V gene. V shed 6 bases and J shed 2 bases, with 7 bases lying between them. The length of the CDR3 is 12 residues. Here immunoSEQ multiplex PCR was the method, and the copy in TCRdb shows in-frame clones only, minus some. Among about 59,000 clones listed, 70% to 90% were seen once. The sequences come from peripheral blood, collected before any cancer treatment. The source of this sequence is a man aged 40 to 70 with stage I squamous cell lung carcinoma. The V call is TRBV18, the J call TRBJ2-5; unclear D gene. The CDR3 here is CASSPEQETQYF. The CDR3, as DNA: TGTGCCAGCTCCCCGGAACAAGAGACCCAGTACTTC.